The 5 T cell receptor beta chains in this list originate from one sample, sequenced in a study of blood T cell repertoires in COVID-19. Profiled with immunoSEQ multiplex PCR; TCRdb holds only in-frame clones, not every one. The table lists fewer than 300,000 clones, 88% of them singletons. Source material: peripheral blood. The receptors were gathered from a man between 60 and 70 years old who had recovered from COVID-19.

Comments on this clone: The same CDR3 arises from other DNA sequences in this sample as well. V gene TRBV7-9 combines with J gene TRBJ1-1; TRBD1 is a possible D gene (5 bases). Trimming took 1 base from V and 7 from J, leaving 7 bases between them. Germline CDR1 SEHNR, CDR2 FQNEAQ (reference sequence). CDR3 length: 12 amino acids. CDR3 DNA sequence: TGTGCCAGCAGCTTAGTGGGGGGTGAAGCTTTCTTT. Protein: CASSLVGGEAFF.

This CDR3 is CASSGQEKLNTEAFF. The CDR3 nucleotides read TGTGCCAGCTCCGGACAGGAAAAGCTGAACACTGAAGCTTTCTTT. The chain uses TRBV6-4 and TRBJ1-1, with TRBD1 identical over 7 bases. Germline trimming cut 8 bases from V and 0 bases from J; bases unmatched to any gene: 9. Germline loops: CDR1 MRHNA, CDR2 SNTAGT. The CDR3 runs 15 residues.

The V and J genes are TRBV10-3 and TRBJ2-7; tentatively, D is TRBD2 (5 bases). The CDR3 has 11 residues. Trimming stripped 4 bases from V and 4 bases from J, with 5 bases between. The V gene's germline CDR1 is ENHRY and CDR2 SYGVKD. CDR3 loop: CAISAGYEQYF. For the CDR3, the DNA is TGTGCCATCAGTGCGGGGTACGAGCAGTACTTC.

The CDR3, as DNA: TGTGCCAGCAGCTTTCCAGGGGGAGTTAGGCCCCGGGGGTTCTTC. This encodes CASSFPGGVRPRGFF. This rearrangement joins TRBV7-9 to TRBJ2-1, with 7 bases that match TRBD1. Per germline, CDR1 SEHNR and CDR2 FQNEAQ (reference sequence). V lost 3 bases to trimming and J lost 15 bases; unmatched junction nucleotides: 17. This CDR3 is 15 amino acids long.

V is TRBV19 and J is TRBJ2-5; 8 bases are a match to TRBD2. Unmatched junction bases numbered 0, after V lost 1 base and J lost 5 bases. Per the germline V gene, CDR1 is LNHDA and CDR2 is SQIVND (reference sequence). The CDR3 is 13 amino acids. The CDR3 sequence is CASSIGLAETQYF. Written as DNA, the CDR3 is TGTGCCAGTAGTATAGGACTAGCGGAGACCCAGTACTTC.